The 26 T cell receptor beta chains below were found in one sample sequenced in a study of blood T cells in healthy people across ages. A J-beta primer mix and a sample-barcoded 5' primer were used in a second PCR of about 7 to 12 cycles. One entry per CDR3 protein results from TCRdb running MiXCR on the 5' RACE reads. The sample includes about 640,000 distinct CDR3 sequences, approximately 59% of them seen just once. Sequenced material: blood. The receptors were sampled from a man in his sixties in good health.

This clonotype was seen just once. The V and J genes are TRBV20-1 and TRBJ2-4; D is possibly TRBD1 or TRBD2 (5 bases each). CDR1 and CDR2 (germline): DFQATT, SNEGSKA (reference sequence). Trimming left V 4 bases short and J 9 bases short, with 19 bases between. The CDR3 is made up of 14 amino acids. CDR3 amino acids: CSATIDSLEGIQYF. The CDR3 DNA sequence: TGCAGTGCTACGATCGACAGCCTTGAGGGCATTCAGTACTTC.

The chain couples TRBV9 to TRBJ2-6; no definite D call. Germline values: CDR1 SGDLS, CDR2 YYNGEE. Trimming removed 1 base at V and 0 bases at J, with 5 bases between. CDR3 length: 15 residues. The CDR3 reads CASSVLGSGANVLTF. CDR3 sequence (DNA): TGTGCCAGCAGCGTATTGGGCTCTGGGGCCAACGTCCTGACTTTC.

This CDR3 reads CATSLTRSRIGEETQYF. In nucleotides, the CDR3 is TGTGCCACCAGCTTGACCCGCTCCCGTATTGGAGAAGAGACCCAGTACTTC. V usage is TRBV15 and J usage is TRBJ2-7; no reliable D call. The J call may not be correct, given that the DNA end is closer to TRBJ2-5. Germline-derived CDR1 and CDR2 are LNHNV and YYDKDF (reference sequence). This CDR3 is built from 17 residues.

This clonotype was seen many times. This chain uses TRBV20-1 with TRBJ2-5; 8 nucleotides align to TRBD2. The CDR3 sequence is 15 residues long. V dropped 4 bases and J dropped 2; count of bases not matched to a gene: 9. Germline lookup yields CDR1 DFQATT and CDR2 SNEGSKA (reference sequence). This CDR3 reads CSAMQTSAAQETQYF. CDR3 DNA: TGCAGTGCTATGCAGACTAGCGCCGCTCAAGAGACCCAGTACTTC.

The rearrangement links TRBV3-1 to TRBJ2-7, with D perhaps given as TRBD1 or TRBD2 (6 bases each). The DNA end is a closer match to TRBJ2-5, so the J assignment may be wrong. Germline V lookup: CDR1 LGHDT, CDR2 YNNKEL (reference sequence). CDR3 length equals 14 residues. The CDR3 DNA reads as TGTGCCAGCAGCCAATCGGTGGGGGGCAAGACCCAGTACTTC. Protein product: CASSQSVGGKTQYF.

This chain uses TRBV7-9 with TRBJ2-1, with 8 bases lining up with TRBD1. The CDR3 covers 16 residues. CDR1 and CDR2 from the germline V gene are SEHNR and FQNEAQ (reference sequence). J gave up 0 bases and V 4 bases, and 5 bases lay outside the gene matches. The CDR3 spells CASSSQDRVSYNEQFF. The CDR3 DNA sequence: TGTGCCAGCAGCTCCCAGGACAGGGTCTCCTACAATGAGCAGTTCTTC.

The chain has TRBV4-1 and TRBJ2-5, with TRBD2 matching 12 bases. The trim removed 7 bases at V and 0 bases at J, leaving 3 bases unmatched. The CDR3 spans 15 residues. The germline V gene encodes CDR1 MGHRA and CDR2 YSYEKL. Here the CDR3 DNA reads TGCGCCAGCAAGCCTAGCGGGGGGGACCAAGAGACCCAGTACTTC. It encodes CASKPSGGDQETQYF.

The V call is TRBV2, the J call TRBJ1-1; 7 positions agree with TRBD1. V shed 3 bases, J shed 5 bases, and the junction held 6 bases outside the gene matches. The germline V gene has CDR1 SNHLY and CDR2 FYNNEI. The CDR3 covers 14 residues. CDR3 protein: CASSESRGLTEAFF. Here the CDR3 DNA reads TGTGCCAGCAGTGAGTCGAGGGGGCTTACTGAAGCTTTCTTT.

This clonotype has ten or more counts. In DNA form, the CDR3 reads TGCAGTGCCCACACGGGGGTAGCGGGGGTTGTGGAGACCCAGTACTTC. It is translated as CSAHTGVAGVVETQYF. V and J are TRBV20-1 and TRBJ2-5, with TRBD2 matching 9 bases. Looked up from germline, CDR1 is DFQATT and CDR2 is SNEGSKA (reference sequence). The length of the CDR3 is 16 residues. J gave up 5 bases and V 6 bases, and 16 bases lay outside the gene matches.

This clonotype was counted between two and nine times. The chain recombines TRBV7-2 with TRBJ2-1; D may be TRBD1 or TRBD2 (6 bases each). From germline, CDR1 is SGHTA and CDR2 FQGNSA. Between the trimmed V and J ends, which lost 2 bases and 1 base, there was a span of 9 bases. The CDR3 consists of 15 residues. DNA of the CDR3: TGTGCCAGCAGCTTACGGGGGCGGTCCTACAATGAGCAGTTCTTC. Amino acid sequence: CASSLRGRSYNEQFF.

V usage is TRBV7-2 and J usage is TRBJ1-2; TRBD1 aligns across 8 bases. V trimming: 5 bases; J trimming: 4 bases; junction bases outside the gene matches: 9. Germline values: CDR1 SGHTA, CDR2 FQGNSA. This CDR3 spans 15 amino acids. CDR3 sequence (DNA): TGTGCCAGCAGCCCCCGGACAGGGCCAGGCTATGGCTACACCTTC. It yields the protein CASSPRTGPGYGYTF.

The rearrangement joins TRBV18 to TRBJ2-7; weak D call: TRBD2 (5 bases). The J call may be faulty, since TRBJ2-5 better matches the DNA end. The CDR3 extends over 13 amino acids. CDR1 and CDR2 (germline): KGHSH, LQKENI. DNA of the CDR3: TGTGCCAGCTCACCACTTGAGGGTGAGACCCAGTACTTC. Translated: CASSPLEGETQYF.

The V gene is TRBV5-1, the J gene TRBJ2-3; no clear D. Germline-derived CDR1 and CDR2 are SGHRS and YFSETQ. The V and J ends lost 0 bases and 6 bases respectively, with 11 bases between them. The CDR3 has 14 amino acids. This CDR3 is CASSLVVGSDTQYF. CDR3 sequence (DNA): TGCGCCAGCAGCTTGGTAGTGGGGTCGGATACGCAGTATTTT. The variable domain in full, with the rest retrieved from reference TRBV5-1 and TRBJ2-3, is KAGVTQTPRYLIKTRGQQVTLSCSPISGHRSVSWYQQTPGQGLQFLFEYFSETQRNKGNFPGRFSGRQFSNSRSEMNVSTLELGDSALYLCASSLVVGSDTQYFGPGTRLTVL.

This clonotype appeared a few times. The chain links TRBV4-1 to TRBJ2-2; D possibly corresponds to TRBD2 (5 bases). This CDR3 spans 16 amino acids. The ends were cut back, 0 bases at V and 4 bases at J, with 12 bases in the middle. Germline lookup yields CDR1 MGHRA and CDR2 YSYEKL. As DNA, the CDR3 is TGCGCCAGCAGCCAAGAGGCTAGCAGGACCACCGGGGAGCTGTTTTTT. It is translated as CASSQEASRTTGELFF.

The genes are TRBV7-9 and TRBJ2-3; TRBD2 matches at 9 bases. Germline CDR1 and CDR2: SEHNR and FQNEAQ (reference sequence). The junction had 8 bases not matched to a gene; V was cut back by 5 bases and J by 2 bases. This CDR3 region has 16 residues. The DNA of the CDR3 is TGTGCCAGCAGCGCCGCAGCGGGGGGATTCACAGATACGCAGTATTTT. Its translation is CASSAAAGGFTDTQYF.

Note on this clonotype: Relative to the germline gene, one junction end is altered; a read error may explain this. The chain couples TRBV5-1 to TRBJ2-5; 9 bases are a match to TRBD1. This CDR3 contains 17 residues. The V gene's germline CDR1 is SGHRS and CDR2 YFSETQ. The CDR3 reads CASSLVTGGHSREAQYF. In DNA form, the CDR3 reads TGCGCCAGCAGCTTGGTCACAGGGGGCCACTCGCGAGAGGCCCAGTACTTC.

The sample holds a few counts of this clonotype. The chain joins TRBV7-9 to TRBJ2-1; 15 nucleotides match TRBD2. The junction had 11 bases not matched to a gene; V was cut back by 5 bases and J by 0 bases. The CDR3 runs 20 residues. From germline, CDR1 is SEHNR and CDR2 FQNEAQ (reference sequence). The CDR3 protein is CASSHPGTSGGISSYNEQFF. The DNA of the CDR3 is TGTGCCAGCAGCCACCCCGGGACTAGCGGGGGGATAAGCTCCTACAATGAGCAGTTCTTC.

CDR3 region: CATSRDGRAETQYF. Here the CDR3 DNA reads TGTGCCACCAGCAGAGATGGCAGGGCCGAGACCCAGTACTTC. The chain combines TRBV15 with TRBJ2-5; the D gene is possibly TRBD1 (5 bases). This CDR3 is built from 14 residues. Deletions cut 0 bases from V and 5 bases from J, with 10 bases between. Germline values: CDR1 LNHNV, CDR2 YYDKDF (reference sequence).

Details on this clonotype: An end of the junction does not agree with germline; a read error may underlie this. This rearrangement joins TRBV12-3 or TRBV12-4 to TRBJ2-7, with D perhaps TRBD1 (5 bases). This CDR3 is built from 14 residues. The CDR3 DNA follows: TGTGCCAGCAGCCCAAACAGGACCCCCTACGAGCGGTACTTC. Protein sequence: CASSPNRTPYERYF.

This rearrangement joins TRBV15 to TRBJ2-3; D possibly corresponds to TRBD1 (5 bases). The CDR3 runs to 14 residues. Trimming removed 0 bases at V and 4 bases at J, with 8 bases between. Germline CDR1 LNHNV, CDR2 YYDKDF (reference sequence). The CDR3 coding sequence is TGTGCCACCAGCAGAGACAGGGTAGCAGATACGCAGTATTTT. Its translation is CATSRDRVADTQYF.

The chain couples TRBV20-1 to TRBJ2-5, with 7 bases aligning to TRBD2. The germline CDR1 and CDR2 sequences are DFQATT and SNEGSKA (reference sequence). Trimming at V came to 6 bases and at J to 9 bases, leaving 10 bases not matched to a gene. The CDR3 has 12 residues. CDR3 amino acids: CSAGRQGEAQYF. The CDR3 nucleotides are TGCAGTGCCGGGAGGCAGGGCGAGGCCCAGTACTTC.

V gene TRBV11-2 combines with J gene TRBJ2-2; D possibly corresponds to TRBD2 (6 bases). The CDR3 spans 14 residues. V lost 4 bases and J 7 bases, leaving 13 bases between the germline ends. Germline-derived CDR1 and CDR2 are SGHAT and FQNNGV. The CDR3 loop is CASSSPLGGGELFF. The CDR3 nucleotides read TGTGCCAGCAGCTCCCCTTTGGGGGGCGGGGAGCTGTTTTTT.

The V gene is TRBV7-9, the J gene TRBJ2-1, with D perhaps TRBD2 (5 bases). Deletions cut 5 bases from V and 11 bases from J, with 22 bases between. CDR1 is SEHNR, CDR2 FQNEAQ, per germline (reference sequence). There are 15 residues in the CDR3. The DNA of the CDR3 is TGTGCCAGCAGCACCCGGGAACTATCTACAAGGAAGCAGTTCTTC. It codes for CASSTRELSTRKQFF. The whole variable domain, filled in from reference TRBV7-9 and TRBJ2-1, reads DTGVSQNPRHKITKRGQNVTFRCDPISEHNRLYWYRQTLGQGPEFLTYFQNEAQLEKSRLLSDRFSAERPKGSFSTLEIQRTEQGDSAMYLCASSTRELSTRKQFFGPGTRLTVL.

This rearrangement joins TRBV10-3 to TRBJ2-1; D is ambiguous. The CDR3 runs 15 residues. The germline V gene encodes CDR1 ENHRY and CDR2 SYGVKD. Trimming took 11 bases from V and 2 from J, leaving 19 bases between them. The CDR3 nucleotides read TGTGCCTCGGGCAGGAACGAGCCTCCCTACAATGAGCAGTTCTTC. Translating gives CASGRNEPPYNEQFF.

The CDR3: CASSQGTSGQPQHF. The CDR3 nucleotides read TGTGCCAGCAGCCAAGGGACATCGGGTCAGCCCCAGCATTTT. This chain connects TRBV9 to TRBJ1-5, with D possibly matching TRBD1 (6 bases). Germline CDR1 is SGDLS and CDR2 is YYNGEE. Trimming stripped 4 bases from V and 6 bases from J, with 14 bases between. The CDR3 length is 14 residues.

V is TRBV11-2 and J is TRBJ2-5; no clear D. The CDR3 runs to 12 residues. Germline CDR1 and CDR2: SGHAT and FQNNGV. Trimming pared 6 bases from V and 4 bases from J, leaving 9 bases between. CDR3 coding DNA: TGTGCCAGCAGTTCTCTCAGAGAGACCCAGTACTTC. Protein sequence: CASSSLRETQYF.